This TCR beta chain was captured by sequencing in a study of cytomegalovirus exposure and HLA in healthy donors (dated by TCRdb to the late 2010s). About the investigation overall: According to a later analysis, the roughly 120 validation repertoires were produced on the same platform as the approximately 610 repertoires of the first cohort. To predict cytomegalovirus infection status, the study brought together high-throughput TCR immunosequencing, statistical association of individual TCRs with disease status, and machine learning. The study aimed to test whether cataloging public T cell receptors could reveal signatures of past pathogen exposure. A separate validation cohort of roughly 130 different subjects was used in addition to the 666-subject first cohort. Here is what the overall study found, with its caveats: Cytomegalovirus status was reported to be diagnosed by the classifier with high specificity and sensitivity in both the original and validation cohorts. Most TCR sequences were seen in very few donors, while some public TCRs were found in many individuals. It was suggested by the authors that the approach could potentially be generalized to other disease states and immunological phenotypes. Three of the identified cytomegalovirus-associated TCR beta chains were confirmed in vitro to be specific for cytomegalovirus antigens. Of the cluster scores, 94% were above 0 in a later analysis, which found that TCRs clustered in the first cohort also tended to co-occur in the roughly 130 validation repertoires. The study gave a list of more than 150 TCR beta chains associated with cytomegalovirus. A later analysis had no HLA typing for the validation cohort, so co-occurrence there was scored across all 130 or so repertoires.

V is trimmed back by 2 bases and J by 3 bases, and the junction contains 8 bases that no gene match accounts for. Per the germline V gene (reference sequence), MNHEY is the CDR1 and SMNVEV is the CDR2. Its CDR3 holds 16 amino acids, cysteine through phenylalanine. Only CDR3 DNA is held: 48 bases, read in frame from base 1. The library relied on the immunoSEQ multiplex PCR assay. From the authors' description of their analysis: To diagnose cytomegalovirus status from the catalog of TCR beta chain sequences, a statistical classification framework was built. In TCRdb, the immuneACCESS table is reduced to in-frame sequences with V and J assigned. These tables do not hold every clone; where another copy was compared, an unresolved V gene accounts for under half, and the others remain unexplained. V, J and clone size were drawn from that table, and D and trimming were deduced from the DNA. For this sample there are roughly 120,000 clones; over 75% appear just once. The biggest ten clones account for around 6% of the sample.

The donors were included in the validation cohort of 90 to 150 subjects, a group kept apart from the roughly 670-subject first cohort. This clone was counted a few times. What antigen it recognizes has not been identified. No base-level quality is on record; no much larger clone is a single base apart. This TCR was sampled from a woman in her late teens or twenties in good health and CMV-seropositive. Sequenced sample: PBMCs. In this chain, TRBV27 is recombined with TRBJ2-7; TRBD2 fits 9 bases in the junction. The CDR3 loop reads CASSLTGTSMLYEQYF. Here is the DNA: TGTGCCAGCAGTTTAACCGGGACTAGCATGCTCTACGAGCAGTACTTC.